This TCR beta chain stems from a study of shared clonotypes between healthy human individuals. Study findings and constraints: Clonotypes not shared had lower generation probabilities than those common to all four donors. What rarefaction showed was incomplete sorted-subset sequencing despite large depth.

As regards this clone: Antigen: not known.

Assay: immunoSEQ multiplex PCR; the TCRdb copy retains only in-frame clones and omits some. Of roughly 2.6 million clones in the sample, approximately 90% are singletons; the top ten hold roughly 0.15%. The V gene's germline CDR1 is SGHTA and CDR2 FQGNSA. V gave up 5 bases and J gave up 13 bases, with 14 bases separating them. The CDR3 has 11 residues. This chain uses TRBV7-2 with TRBJ2-5; possibly TRBD2 for D (8 bases). The specimen was naive CD4+ T cells sorted from blood. The subset: CD45RA+ positively selected. This clonotype was obtained from a man younger than 35 in good health. As DNA, the CDR3 is TGTGCCAGCAGCCCGGGAGGGGGCGCGTACTTC. This codes for CASSPGGGAYF.